There are many counts of the clone carrying this TCR beta chain. Its antigen remains unidentified. This entry comes from a study of Graves' ophthalmopathy and Graves' hyperthyroidism. About the research overall: Peripheral blood was gathered at first diagnosis, ahead of any treatment whatsoever. Findings and caveats of the study: With approximately 88% sensitivity and approximately 80% specificity, a 13-signature model separated ophthalmopathy from stable hyperthyroidism.

Other autoimmune disease, uncontrolled infection, pregnancy and lactation led to exclusion. Using RNA transcripts, the TCR beta CDR3 regions were amplified. HTBI primers were used in a first-round RT-PCR, which preceded a second-round multiplex PCR. TCRdb reprocessed the multiplex PCR reads via MiXCR and lists one record per CDR3 protein. This table has about 220,000 distinct CDR3 sequences, roughly 21% appearing once. The source material was peripheral blood. This clonotype originated in a woman in her fifties or sixties with Graves' ophthalmopathy.

The CDR3 coding sequence is TGCGCCAGCAGCCACACAGGGGGCGCGAGCAATCAGCCCCAGCATTTT. Protein sequence: CASSHTGGASNQPQHF. V is TRBV4-1 and J is TRBJ1-5, with 9 bases aligning to TRBD1. V shed 3 bases, J shed 1 base, and the junction held 4 bases outside the gene matches. This CDR3 spans 16 amino acids. Germline V gene data show CDR1 as MGHRA and CDR2 as YSYEKL.